A single T cell receptor beta chain is shown here with its context. Its antigen remains unknown. The CDR3 contains 15 residues. CDR1 is SEHNR and CDR2 is FQNEAQ in the germline V gene (reference sequence). The junction had 9 bases not matched to a gene; V was cut back by 5 bases and J by 6 bases. Using immunoSEQ multiplex PCR, the repertoire was profiled, and TCRdb retains in-frame clones only, with some absent. The sample includes about 110,000 clones, 85% to 90% of them seen just once. The data were taken from a study of cytomegalovirus exposure and HLA in healthy donors. Study-wide results and limits: Researchers counted around 180 TCR beta chains as cytomegalovirus-associated. Under in vitro conditions, a few CMV-associated chains were confirmed as specific for CMV antigens.

The donors were members of the validation cohort, which comprised approximately 120 subjects and was separate from the first cohort of more than 500 subjects. The chain is built from TRBV7-9 and TRBJ2-7; 11 positions agree with TRBD1. This clonotype was obtained from a woman between 18 and 29 years old in good health and CMV-seronegative. Sequenced: PBMCs. CDR3 DNA sequence: TGTGCCAGCAGCGCCTGGGACAGGGGGGGATCCGAGCAGTACTTC. Translation: CASSAWDRGGSEQYF.